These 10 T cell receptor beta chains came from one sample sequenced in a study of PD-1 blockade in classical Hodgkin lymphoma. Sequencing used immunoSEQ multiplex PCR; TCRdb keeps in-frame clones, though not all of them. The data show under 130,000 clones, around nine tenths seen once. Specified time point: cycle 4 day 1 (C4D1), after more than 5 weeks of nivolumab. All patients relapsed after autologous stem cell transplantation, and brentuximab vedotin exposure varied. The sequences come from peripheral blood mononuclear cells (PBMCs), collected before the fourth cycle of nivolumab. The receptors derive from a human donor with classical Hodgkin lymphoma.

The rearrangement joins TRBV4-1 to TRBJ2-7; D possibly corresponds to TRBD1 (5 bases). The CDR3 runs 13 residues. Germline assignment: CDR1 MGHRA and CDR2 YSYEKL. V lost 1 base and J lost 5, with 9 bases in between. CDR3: CASSQGKGDEQYF. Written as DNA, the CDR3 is TGCGCCAGCAGCCAAGGAAAAGGGGACGAGCAGTACTTC.

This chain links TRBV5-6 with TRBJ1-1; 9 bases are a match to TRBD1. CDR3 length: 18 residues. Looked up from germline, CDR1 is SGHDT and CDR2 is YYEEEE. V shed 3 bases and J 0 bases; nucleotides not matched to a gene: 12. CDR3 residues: CASSSTGTGILMNTEAFF. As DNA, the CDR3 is TGTGCCAGCAGCTCTACCGGGACAGGGATTCTCATGAACACTGAAGCTTTCTTT.

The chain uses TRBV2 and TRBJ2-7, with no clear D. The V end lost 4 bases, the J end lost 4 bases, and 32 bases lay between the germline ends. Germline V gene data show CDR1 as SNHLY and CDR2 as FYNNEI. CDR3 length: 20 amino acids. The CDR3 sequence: CASSGLHPAPWGNYLYEQYF. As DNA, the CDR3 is TGTGCCAGCAGTGGTTTACACCCCGCCCCCTGGGGTAATTACCTTTACGAGCAGTACTTC.

DNA of the CDR3: TGTGCCAGCAGTGATCCGTTGACCCAAGAGACCCAGTACTTC. This sequence encodes CASSDPLTQETQYF. J is TRBJ2-5 and V is TRBV2; D is undetermined. Trimming took 3 bases from V and 1 from J, leaving 9 bases between them. Germline CDR1 and CDR2: SNHLY and FYNNEI. CDR3 length equals 14 residues.

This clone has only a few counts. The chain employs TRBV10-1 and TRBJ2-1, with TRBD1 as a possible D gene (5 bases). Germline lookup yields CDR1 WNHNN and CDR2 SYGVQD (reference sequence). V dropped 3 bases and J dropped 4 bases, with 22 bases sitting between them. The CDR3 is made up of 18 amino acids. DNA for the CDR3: TGCGCCAGCAGTGACAAGGGGCCCGACCCTTCTCCGTACAATGAGCAGTTCTTC. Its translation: CASSDKGPDPSPYNEQFF.

DNA of the CDR3: TGTGCCAGCACCAGTCCCCTTCGAGGCAATCAGCCCCAGCATTTT. This gives the protein CASTSPLRGNQPQHF. V and J are TRBV21-1 and TRBJ1-5. TRBV21-1 is labeled a pseudogene. The CDR3 covers 15 residues.

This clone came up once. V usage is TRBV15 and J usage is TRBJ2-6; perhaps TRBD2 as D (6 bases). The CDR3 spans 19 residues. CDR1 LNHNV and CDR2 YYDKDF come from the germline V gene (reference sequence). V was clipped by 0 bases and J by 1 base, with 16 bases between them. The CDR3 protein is CATSRDIRARGSGANVLTF. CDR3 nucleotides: TGTGCCACCAGCAGAGATATTAGGGCGCGGGGATCTGGGGCCAACGTCCTGACTTTC. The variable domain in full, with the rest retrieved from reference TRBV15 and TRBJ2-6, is DAMVIQNPRYQVTQFGKPVTLSCSQTLNHNVMYWYQQKSSQAPKLLFHYYDKDFNNEADTPDNFQSRRPNTSFCFLDIRSPGLGDTAMYLCATSRDIRARGSGANVLTFGAGSRLTVL.

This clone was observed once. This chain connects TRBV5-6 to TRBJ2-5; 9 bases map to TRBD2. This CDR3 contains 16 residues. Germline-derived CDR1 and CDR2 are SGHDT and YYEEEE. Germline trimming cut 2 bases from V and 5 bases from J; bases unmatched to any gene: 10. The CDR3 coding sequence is TGTGCCAGCAGCTTAGGATTTAGCGGGGGAGAGGAGACCCAGTACTTC. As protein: CASSLGFSGGEETQYF.

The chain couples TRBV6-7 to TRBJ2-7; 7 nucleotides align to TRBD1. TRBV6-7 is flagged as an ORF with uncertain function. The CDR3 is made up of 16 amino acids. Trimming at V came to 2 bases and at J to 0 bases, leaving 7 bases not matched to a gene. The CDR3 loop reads CASSYITGDSSYEQYF. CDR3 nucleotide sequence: TGTGCCAGCAGTTACATAACAGGGGACAGCTCCTACGAGCAGTACTTC.

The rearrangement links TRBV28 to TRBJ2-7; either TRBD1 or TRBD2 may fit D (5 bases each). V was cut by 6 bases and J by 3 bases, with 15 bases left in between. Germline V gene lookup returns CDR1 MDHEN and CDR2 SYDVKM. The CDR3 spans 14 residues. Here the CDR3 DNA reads TGTGCCAGCAGCCAGGCAGGGACGCGCTACGAGCAGTACTTC. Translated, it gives CASSQAGTRYEQYF.